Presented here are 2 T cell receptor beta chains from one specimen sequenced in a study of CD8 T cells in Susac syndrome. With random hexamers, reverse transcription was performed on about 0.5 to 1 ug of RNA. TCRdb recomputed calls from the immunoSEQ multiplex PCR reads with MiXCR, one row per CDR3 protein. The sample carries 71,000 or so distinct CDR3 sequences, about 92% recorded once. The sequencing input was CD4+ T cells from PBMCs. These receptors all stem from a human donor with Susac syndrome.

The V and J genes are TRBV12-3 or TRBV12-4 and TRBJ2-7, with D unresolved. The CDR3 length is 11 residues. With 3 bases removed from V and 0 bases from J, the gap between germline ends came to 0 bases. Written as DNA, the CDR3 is TGTGCCAGCAGTTTCTCCTACGAGCAGTACTTC. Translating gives CASSFSYEQYF.

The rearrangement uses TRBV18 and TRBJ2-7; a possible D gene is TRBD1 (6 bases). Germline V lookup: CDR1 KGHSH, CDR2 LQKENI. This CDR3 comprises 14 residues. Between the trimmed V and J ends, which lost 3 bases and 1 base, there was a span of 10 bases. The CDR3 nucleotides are TGTGCCAGCTCACCCAAAGGACAGTCCTACGAGCAGTACTTC. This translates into CASSPKGQSYEQYF.